What follows are 16 T cell receptor beta chains derived from one specimen sequenced in a study of CD8 T cells in Susac syndrome. The authors reverse transcribed roughly 0.5 to 1 ug RNA with random hexamers. TCRdb used MiXCR to reprocess the immunoSEQ multiplex PCR reads, holding one entry per CDR3 protein. The sample contains around 85,000 distinct CDR3 sequences, around 93% of which appear only once. Sequenced: CD8+ T cells from PBMCs. The source is a human donor with Susac syndrome.

The sample holds a few counts of this clonotype. One junction end disagrees with the germline gene, perhaps due to a read error. The rearrangement joins TRBV11-2 to TRBJ2-7; D gene unclear. CDR1 and CDR2 from the germline V gene are SGHAT and FQNNGV. This CDR3 comprises 12 residues. This CDR3 is CASSPGTYEQYF. CDR3 DNA sequence: TGCGCCAGCAGCCCTGGGACCTACGAGCAGTACTTC.

The chain is built from TRBV15 and TRBJ2-3, with D perhaps matching TRBD2 (5 bases). Germline V gene sequence: CDR1 LNHNV, CDR2 YYDKDF (reference sequence). V lost 5 bases to trimming and J lost 6 bases, with 15 bases between them. The CDR3 sequence is 14 residues long. The CDR3: CATSPPEASDTQYF. DNA for the CDR3: TGTGCCACCAGCCCCCCGGAGGCTAGTGATACGCAGTATTTT.

The chain is built from TRBV29-1 and TRBJ2-1, with D uncertain. This CDR3 is built from 10 residues. CDR1 and CDR2 from the germline V gene are SQVTM and ANQGSEA. V lost 4 bases and J 9 bases, leaving 7 bases between the germline ends. The DNA for the CDR3 is TGCAGCGTTGTAGACGGTGAGCAGTTCTTC. This codes for CSVVDGEQFF.

This clonotype came up once. The junction shows a germline mismatch at one end, possibly a read error. V gene TRBV5-1 combines with J gene TRBJ1-1, with D unresolved. CDR1 is SGHRS and CDR2 is YFSETQ in the germline V gene. The length of the CDR3 is 12 residues. Here the CDR3 DNA reads TGCGCCAGCAGCTTCGGACTGAATACGTACCAATTT. Its translation is CASSFGLNTYQF.

This clonotype turned up a few times. The J gene is TRBJ2-1, the V gene TRBV15; no reliable D call. Trimming removed 3 bases from V and 5 bases from J, with 11 bases in between. Germline V gene sequence: CDR1 LNHNV, CDR2 YYDKDF (reference sequence). CDR3 length: 14 residues. CDR3 amino acids: CATSSWAANNEQFF. CDR3 nucleotides: TGTGCCACCAGCAGCTGGGCGGCCAACAATGAGCAGTTCTTC.

The chain carries TRBV27 and TRBJ2-5, with D perhaps matching TRBD1 (6 bases). This CDR3 is built from 18 residues. The V gene lost 5 bases and the J gene lost 2 bases, with 24 bases spanning the gap. The germline CDR1 and CDR2 sequences are MNHEY and SMNVEV (reference sequence). CDR3 coding DNA: TGTGCCAGCAGTACCCTGGACAGTCCTAACCGGGGACAAGAGACCCAGTACTTC. Translating it yields CASSTLDSPNRGQETQYF.

This clonotype was recorded only once. This chain links TRBV29-1 with TRBJ1-1; 8 positions match TRBD1. With 6 bases clipped from V and 5 bases from J, the junction kept 11 bases outside the gene matches. Germline lookup yields CDR1 SQVTM and CDR2 ANQGSEA. The CDR3 length is 14 residues. The CDR3 is CSVALTGAVTEAFF. The CDR3 DNA reads TGCAGCGTCGCCCTGACAGGGGCGGTGACTGAAGCTTTCTTT. Supplemented by reference TRBV29-1 and TRBJ1-1, the full variable domain reads SAVISQKPSRDICQRGTSLTIQCQVDSQVTMMFWYRQQPGQSLTLIATANQGSEATYESGFVIDKFPISRPNLTFSTLTVSNMSPEDSSIYLCSVALTGAVTEAFFGQGTRLTVV.

The gene calls are TRBV4-3 and TRBJ2-7; unclear D gene. The CDR3 consists of 14 residues. With 1 base removed from V and 3 bases from J, the gap between germline ends came to 10 bases. Germline assignment: CDR1 LGHNA and CDR2 YSLEER. The CDR3: CASSQGVGIYEQYF. Here the CDR3 DNA reads TGCGCCAGCAGCCAAGGTGTGGGGATCTACGAGCAGTACTTC.

This chain joins TRBV15 and TRBJ1-4; possible D gene TRBD1, 5 bases. Germline CDR1 LNHNV, CDR2 YYDKDF (reference sequence). The CDR3 is 15 residues long. The germline V and J ends were trimmed by 4 bases and 8 bases, with 17 bases remaining between them. The CDR3 here is CATSTDIGVQEKLFF. The CDR3 nucleotides read TGTGCCACCAGCACGGACATCGGGGTTCAAGAAAAACTGTTTTTT.

This clonotype was recorded once. The chain combines TRBV9 with TRBJ2-7, with D maybe TRBD1 (5 bases). The V end lost 0 bases, the J end lost 2 bases, and 9 bases lay between the germline ends. Germline CDR1 SGDLS, CDR2 YYNGEE. The CDR3 spans 14 residues. CDR3 coding DNA: TGTGCCAGCAGCGTAGAGGACATCGCCTACGAGCAGTACTTC. Its translation is CASSVEDIAYEQYF.

J is TRBJ2-3 and V is TRBV14; D perhaps matches TRBD2 (6 bases). V dropped 2 bases and J dropped 5 bases, with 11 bases sitting between them. Germline V gene sequence: CDR1 SGHDN, CDR2 FVKESK. The CDR3 spans 14 residues. The CDR3, as DNA: TGTGCCAGCAGCCAACTAGCGTACGGAGATACGCAGTATTTT. It encodes CASSQLAYGDTQYF.

The chain uses TRBV14 and TRBJ2-5; 8 nucleotides line up with TRBD1. Germline lookup yields CDR1 SGHDN and CDR2 FVKESK. CDR3 length: 16 residues. The V gene end was trimmed by 4 bases and the J gene end by 5 bases; junction bases not matched to a gene: 12. In DNA form, the CDR3 reads TGTGCCAGCAGCCCTTTTGGACAGGGTGATTGGGAGACCCAGTACTTC. This encodes CASSPFGQGDWETQYF.

The chain carries TRBV6-5 and TRBJ1-4; TRBD1 is a possible D gene (5 bases). The germline V gene encodes CDR1 MNHEY and CDR2 SVGAGI. This CDR3 contains 13 residues. V was clipped by 8 bases and J by 6 bases, with 13 bases between them. The CDR3 region has the DNA TGTGCCAGCCGGGGCTTAGAGGATGAAAAACTGTTTTTT. Translated: CASRGLEDEKLFF.

This clonotype is a singleton in its sample. The genes are TRBV29-1 and TRBJ2-2; 7 bases are a match to TRBD2. The CDR3 sequence is 16 residues long. With V trimmed by 5 bases and J by 0 bases, 9 bases remained unmatched. CDR1 and CDR2 from the germline V gene are SQVTM and ANQGSEA. The CDR3 DNA reads TGCAGCGTTCGAGGGGAGGGGAAAACGAACACCGGGGAGCTGTTTTTT. This gives the protein CSVRGEGKTNTGELFF.

This chain uses TRBV7-2 with TRBJ2-1; 7 positions agree with TRBD1. With 2 bases clipped from V and 9 bases from J, the junction kept 10 bases outside the gene matches. The CDR3 contains 15 residues. Germline CDR1 reads SGHTA; CDR2 reads FQGNSA. CDR3 bases: TGTGCCAGCAGCTTATTGGGGCCAGGGGGTGGTGAGCAGTTCTTC. Translated: CASSLLGPGGGEQFF.

V is TRBV28 and J is TRBJ2-3, with a tentative D call TRBD2 (6 bases). There are 18 residues in the CDR3. In germline, CDR1 is MDHEN, CDR2 SYDVKM. V was cut by 3 bases and J by 1 base, with 20 bases left in between. CDR3 nucleotide sequence: TGTGCCAGCAGTTTCCCCTCCGCCGGAGGGCCGGGCACAGATACGCAGTATTTT. Protein: CASSFPSAGGPGTDTQYF. The full variable domain, in which reference TRBV28 and TRBJ2-3 provide the parts outside the CDR3, is DVKVTQSSRYLVKRTGEKVFLECVQDMDHENMFWYRQDPGLGLRLIYFSYDVKMKEKGDIPEGYSVSREKKERFSLILESASTNQTSMYLCASSFPSAGGPGTDTQYFGPGTRLTVL.